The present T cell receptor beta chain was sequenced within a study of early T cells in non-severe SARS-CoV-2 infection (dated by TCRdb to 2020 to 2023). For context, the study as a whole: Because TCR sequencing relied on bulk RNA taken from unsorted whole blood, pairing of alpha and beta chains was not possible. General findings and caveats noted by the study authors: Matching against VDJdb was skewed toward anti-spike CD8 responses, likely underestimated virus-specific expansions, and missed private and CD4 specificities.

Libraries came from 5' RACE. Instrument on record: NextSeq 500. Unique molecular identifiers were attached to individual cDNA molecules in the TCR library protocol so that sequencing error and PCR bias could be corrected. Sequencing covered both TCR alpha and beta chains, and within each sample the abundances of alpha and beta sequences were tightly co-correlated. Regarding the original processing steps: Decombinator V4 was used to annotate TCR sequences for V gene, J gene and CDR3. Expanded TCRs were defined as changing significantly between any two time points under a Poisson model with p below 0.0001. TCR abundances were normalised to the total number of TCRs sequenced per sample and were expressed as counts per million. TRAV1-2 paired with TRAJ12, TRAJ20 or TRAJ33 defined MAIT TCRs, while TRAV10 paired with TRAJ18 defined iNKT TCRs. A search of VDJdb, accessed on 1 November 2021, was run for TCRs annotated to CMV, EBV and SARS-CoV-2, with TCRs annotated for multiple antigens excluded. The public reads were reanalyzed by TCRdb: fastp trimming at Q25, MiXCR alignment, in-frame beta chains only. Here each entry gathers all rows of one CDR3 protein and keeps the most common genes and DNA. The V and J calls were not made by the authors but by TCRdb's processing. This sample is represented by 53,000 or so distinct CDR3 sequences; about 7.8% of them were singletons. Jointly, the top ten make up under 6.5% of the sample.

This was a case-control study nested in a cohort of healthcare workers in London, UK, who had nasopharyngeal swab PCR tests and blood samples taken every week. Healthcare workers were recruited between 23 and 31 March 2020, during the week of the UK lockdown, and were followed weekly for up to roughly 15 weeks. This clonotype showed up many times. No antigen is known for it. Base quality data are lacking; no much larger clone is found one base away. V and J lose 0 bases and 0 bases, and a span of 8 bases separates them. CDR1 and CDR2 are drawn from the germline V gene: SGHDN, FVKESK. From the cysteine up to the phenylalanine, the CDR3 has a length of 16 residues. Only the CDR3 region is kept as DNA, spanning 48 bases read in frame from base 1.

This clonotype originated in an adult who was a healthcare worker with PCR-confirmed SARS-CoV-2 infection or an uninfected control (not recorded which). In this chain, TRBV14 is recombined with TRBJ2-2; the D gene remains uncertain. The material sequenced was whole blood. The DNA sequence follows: TGTGCCAGCAGCCAAGACCGGCAGTCGAACACCGGGGAGCTGTTTTTT. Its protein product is CASSQDRQSNTGELFF.